This T cell receptor (beta chain) was identified in a study of neurological immune-mediated disorders. TCRdb called the 5' RACE reads again in MiXCR, with one record for every CDR3 protein. The sample records around 70,000 distinct CDR3 sequences, roughly 5.6% being singletons. This clonotype was detected ten times or more. V was clipped by 2 bases and J by 4 bases, with 18 bases between them. The CDR3 is 16 residues long. Germline V CDR1 and CDR2: SGHVS, FQNEAQ. The chain recombines TRBV7-8 with TRBJ2-7; possible D gene TRBD1, 6 bases. Sequenced material: PBMCs. This receptor was taken from a man in his late teens or twenties with multiple sclerosis. CDR3 protein: CASSLSHRVKAYEQYF. In nucleotides, the CDR3 is TGTGCCAGCAGCTTATCTCACAGGGTTAAGGCTTACGAGCAGTACTTC.